This entry lists 18 T cell receptor beta chains sequenced from one sample in a study of cytomegalovirus exposure and HLA in healthy donors. The protocol was immunoSEQ multiplex PCR, while the TCRdb copy is restricted to in-frame clones and leaves out a portion. In the table there are about 66,000 clones, approximately 96% of which are singletons. The sample comprised PBMCs. The receptors were gathered from a man between 18 and 29 years old in good health and CMV-seronegative.

The chain joins TRBV6-5 to TRBJ2-1; maybe TRBD1 (6 bases). In germline, CDR1 is MNHEY, CDR2 SVGAGI. CDR3 size: 14 residues. The V end lost 8 bases, the J end lost 5 bases, and 16 bases lay between the germline ends. The CDR3 reads CASATVDRNNEQFF. The CDR3 region has the DNA TGTGCCAGCGCTACCGTGGACAGAAACAATGAGCAGTTCTTC.

In DNA form, the CDR3 reads TGTGCCAGTAGGACAGGGGGCTTCAATACGCAGTATTTT. It codes for CASRTGGFNTQYF. V is TRBV6-6 and J is TRBJ2-3, with 11 bases matching TRBD1. CDR1 is MNHNY and CDR2 is SVGAGI in the germline V gene (reference sequence). With 9 bases clipped from V and 7 bases from J, the junction kept 6 bases outside the gene matches. This CDR3 spans 13 amino acids.

The chain combines TRBV7-9 with TRBJ1-4, with 9 bases lining up with TRBD1. Germline assignment: CDR1 SEHNR and CDR2 FQNEAQ (reference sequence). V gave up 4 bases and J gave up 8 bases; unmatched junction bases: 8. This CDR3 region has 15 residues. The CDR3 protein is CASSSSRDREEKLFF. The DNA of the CDR3 is TGTGCCAGCAGCTCCTCCCGGGACAGGGAGGAAAAACTGTTTTTT.

The chain links TRBV4-3 to TRBJ1-2; 7 positions agree with TRBD1. With V trimmed by 0 bases and J by 7 bases, 11 bases remained unmatched. CDR3 length equals 16 residues. The germline gives CDR1 LGHNA, CDR2 YSLEER. This CDR3 is CASSQDKDRVILGYTF. The DNA of the CDR3 is TGCGCCAGCAGCCAAGATAAAGACAGGGTAATTCTTGGCTACACCTTC.

The chain has TRBV2 and TRBJ1-5; 7 bases line up with TRBD1. This CDR3 contains 15 residues. Trimming removed 4 bases from V and 1 base from J; junction bases left unmatched: 4. Germline V gives CDR1 SNHLY, CDR2 FYNNEI. The CDR3 is CASSGQGQSNQPQHF. CDR3 nucleotide sequence: TGTGCCAGCAGTGGACAGGGACAAAGCAATCAGCCCCAGCATTTT.

The V gene is TRBV27, the J gene TRBJ2-1; no definite D call. Trimming shortened V by 3 bases and J by 6 bases, and 3 bases separated the two germline ends. In germline, CDR1 is MNHEY, CDR2 SMNVEV (reference sequence). The length of the CDR3 is 11 residues. The CDR3 sequence is CASSFRNEQFF. CDR3 DNA: TGTGCCAGCAGTTTTCGCAATGAGCAGTTCTTC.

The chain couples TRBV5-6 to TRBJ2-4, with D unclear. With 0 bases removed from V and 0 bases from J, the gap between germline ends came to 4 bases. The length of the CDR3 is 14 residues. The germline CDR1 and CDR2 sequences are SGHDT and YYEEEE. The CDR3: CASSLALAKNIQYF. The CDR3, as DNA: TGTGCCAGCAGCTTGGCCCTAGCCAAAAACATTCAGTACTTC. Full variable domain (remainder filled in from reference TRBV5-6 and TRBJ2-4): DAGVTQSPTHLIKTRGQQVTLRCSPKSGHDTVSWYQQALGQGPQFIFQYYEEEERQRGNFPDRFSGHQFPNYSSELNVNALLLGDSALYLCASSLALAKNIQYFGAGTRLSVL.

The chain is built from TRBV28 and TRBJ2-1; 7 positions agree with TRBD2. This CDR3 contains 16 residues. J lost 2 bases, V lost 6 bases, and 10 bases had no gene match. CDR1 is MDHEN and CDR2 is SYDVKM in the germline V gene. CDR3 DNA: TGTGCCAGCAGACCCTTACGCGGGAGAACCTACAATGAGCAGTTCTTC. It is translated as CASRPLRGRTYNEQFF.

The rearrangement links TRBV6-1 to TRBJ2-3, with D possibly TRBD1 on 6 matching bases. Germline values: CDR1 MNHNS, CDR2 SASEGT. Trimming left V 3 bases short and J 5 bases short, with 12 bases between. This CDR3 has 14 residues. Written as DNA, the CDR3 is TGTGCCAGCAGTGACCACGCACAGGGAGATACGCAGTATTTT. It specifies CASSDHAQGDTQYF.

The J gene is TRBJ2-5, the V gene TRBV27; weak D call: TRBD2 (7 bases). Per germline, CDR1 MNHEY and CDR2 SMNVEV (reference sequence). CDR3 size: 15 residues. Deletions cut 5 bases from V and 2 bases from J, with 15 bases between. The DNA for the CDR3 is TGTGCCAGCAGTGGGGGGGCGACAGGACAAGAGACCCAGTACTTC. It specifies CASSGGATGQETQYF.

The count of this clone is one. The chain links TRBV27 to TRBJ1-3, with unresolved D. Germline CDR1 MNHEY, CDR2 SMNVEV (reference sequence). The length of the CDR3 is 15 residues. V lost 6 bases, J lost 0 bases, and 12 bases lay in between. CDR3 in DNA: TGTGCCAGCAGACTTTCACTGAGCTCTGGAAACACCATATATTTT. Its translation: CASRLSLSSGNTIYF.

The gene calls are TRBV7-9 and TRBJ1-3, with D perhaps matching TRBD1 (5 bases). Trimming shortened V by 1 base and J by 2 bases, and 12 bases separated the two germline ends. This CDR3 spans 16 amino acids. Germline V CDR1 and CDR2: SEHNR, FQNEAQ (reference sequence). CDR3 sequence: CASSLEGVRAGNTIYF. The CDR3 DNA sequence: TGTGCCAGCAGCTTAGAGGGTGTCAGGGCTGGAAACACCATATATTTT.

CDR3 sequence: CASSLTTSGRIGNEQFF. The CDR3 DNA is TGTGCCAGCTCCCTCACGACTAGCGGGAGGATCGGCAATGAGCAGTTCTTC. The chain is built from TRBV18 and TRBJ2-1, with TRBD2 matching 13 bases. The CDR3 consists of 17 residues. CDR1 and CDR2 from the germline V gene are KGHSH and LQKENI. With V trimmed by 6 bases and J by 6 bases, 11 bases remained unmatched.

The chain is built from TRBV2 and TRBJ2-7, with 9 nucleotides matching TRBD2. The V segment lost 7 bases and the J segment 0 bases; nucleotides outside the gene matches: 7. The CDR3 is 15 amino acids. Germline V gene lookup returns CDR1 SNHLY and CDR2 FYNNEI. The CDR3 loop is CASIRTSDVSYEQYF. CDR3 DNA sequence: TGTGCCAGCATCCGGACTAGCGACGTCTCCTACGAGCAGTACTTC.

This clone was seen once. The gene calls are TRBV18 and TRBJ1-1; D possibly corresponds to TRBD1 (5 bases). The germline V gene encodes CDR1 KGHSH and CDR2 LQKENI. The CDR3 sequence is 15 residues long. Trimming removed 2 bases from V and 11 bases from J, with 21 bases in between. CDR3 coding DNA: TGTGCCAGCTCACCAAACGGGGGTATTAAGGGTCAGGCTTTCTTT. Its protein product is CASSPNGGIKGQAFF. The full variable domain, rest sourced from reference TRBV18 and TRBJ1-1, is NAGVMQNPRHLVRRRGQEARLRCSPMKGHSHVYWYRQLPEEGLKFMVYLQKENIIDESGMPKERFSAEFPKEGPSILRIQQVVRGDSAAYFCASSPNGGIKGQAFFGQGTRLTVV.

A single count supports this clone. This chain uses TRBV10-3 with TRBJ2-4; a weak D match, TRBD2 (7 bases). The CDR3 consists of 15 residues. Deletions cut 6 bases from V and 3 bases from J, with 15 bases between. In germline, CDR1 is ENHRY, CDR2 SYGVKD. CDR3 sequence: CAISEGGAGKNIQYF. As DNA, the CDR3 is TGTGCCATCAGCGAGGGGGGGGCCGGCAAAAACATTCAGTACTTC.

The chain carries TRBV28 and TRBJ1-5; D gene unclear. V lost 10 bases and J 4 bases, leaving 17 bases between the germline ends. CDR3 length equals 14 residues. Per germline, CDR1 MDHEN and CDR2 SYDVKM. CDR3 bases: TGTGCCATCGACCCGCGACTAGGGAATCAGCCCCAGCATTTT. Its protein product is CAIDPRLGNQPQHF.

This chain connects TRBV6-1 to TRBJ2-1; 8 positions match TRBD2. This CDR3 has 16 amino acids. V lost 1 base and J lost 5; bases outside the gene matches: 7. Germline V lookup: CDR1 MNHNS, CDR2 SASEGT. The CDR3 DNA sequence: TGTGCCAGCAGTGAAGATGCACTAGCGGTGGACAATGAGCAGTTCTTC. Amino acids: CASSEDALAVDNEQFF.